Listed below are T cell receptor beta chains from one sample, sequenced in a study of beta chain features in type 1 diabetes. Produced via immunoSEQ multiplex PCR; TCRdb's table is partial and in-frame only. Counted here are a few hundred thousand clones, approximately 12% occurring once; the ten biggest clones make up about 0.016%. What was sequenced was naive CD4+ T cells from blood. The receptor set was obtained from a woman in her late teens or twenties with type 1 diabetes. The CDR3 runs from the conserved cysteine through the conserved F or W. A D gene is named only where the DNA matches it firmly. A row's size may be missing; if present it is once, few, many or a size class.

D gene	J gene	V gene	clone size	CDR3 DNA	CDR3 protein
TRBD1	TRBJ1-1	TRBV29-1	few	TGCAGCGTTCGAGGACAGGGGCGATCGAACACTGAAGCTTTCTTT	CSVRGQGRSNTEAFF
TRBD1	TRBJ2-2	TRBV7-9	.	TGTGCCAAAACAGGGGCCTACACCGGGGAGCTGTTTTTT	CAKTGAYTGELFF
TRBD1	TRBJ2-7	TRBV5-1	few	TGCGCCAGCACTCCGGGACAGACCTCCTACGAGCAGTACTTC	CASTPGQTSYEQYF
TRBD1	TRBJ1-5	TRBV28	.	TGTGCCAGCAGTTCCCCCGACAGGGGGCAGCCCCAGCATTTT	CASSSPDRGQPQHF
.	TRBJ2-3	TRBV29-1	.	TGCAGCGTTGGGGGGAGGATCACAGATACGCAGTATTTT	CSVGGRITDTQYF
.	TRBJ2-1	TRBV7-2	.	TGTGCCAGCAGCTTAGTGGGTCTAGCCGTCAACAATGAGCAGTTCTTC	CASSLVGLAVNNEQFF
.	TRBJ2-7	TRBV4-2	.	TGTGCCAGCAGCCAAGAAAACACCGAGGGCTCCTACGAGCAGTACTTC	CASSQENTEGSYEQYF
.	TRBJ2-7	TRBV15	.	TGTGCCACCAGCAGAGATCAGGGGTGGTACGAGCAGTACTTC	CATSRDQGWYEQYF
TRBD1	TRBJ1-1	TRBV7-6	.	TGTGCCAGCAGACAGGGGACTGAAGCTTTCTTT	CASRQGTEAFF
TRBD2	TRBJ2-1	TRBV5-1	few	TGCGCCAGCAGCTCACTAGCGGGGCTTAACAATGAGCAGTTCTTC	CASSSLAGLNNEQFF
TRBD2	TRBJ2-1	TRBV4-2	few	TGTGCCAGCAGCCAAGTGGGGACTAGCGGGAGTGGTGGGTTAGTGCCCAGCTCCTACAATGAGCAGTTCTTC	CASSQVGTSGSGGLVPSSYNEQFF
.	TRBJ1-4	TRBV9	few	TGTGCCAGCAGCGTAGACCAGGGGGAAAAACTGTTTTTT	CASSVDQGEKLFF
.	TRBJ2-5	TRBV11-2	many	TGTGCCAGCAGCTTATTCGCTAGCGAGTACTTC	CASSLFASEYF
.	TRBJ1-2	TRBV28	.	TGTGCCAGCAAGCGGGACATTTTATATGGCTACACCTTC	CASKRDILYGYTF
.	TRBJ1-1	TRBV5-1	few	TGCGCCAGCAGCCCACAGGAGAACACTGAAGCTTTCTTT	CASSPQENTEAFF
.	TRBJ1-1	TRBV11-1	few	TGTGCCAGCAGCTTAATCCGGGGCACTGAAGCTTTCTTT	CASSLIRGTEAFF
.	TRBJ2-3	TRBV19	.	TGTGCCAGTCAGGGAACCACAGATACGCAGTATTTT	CASQGTTDTQYF
.	TRBJ2-5	TRBV14	few	TGTGCCAGCAGCCAAGTCGTAGTCCAAGAGACCCAGTACTTC	CASSQVVVQETQYF
.	TRBJ1-2	TRBV5-4	few	TGTGCCAGCAGCTTGGCGGGACACGTCTATGGCTACACCTTC	CASSLAGHVYGYTF
TRBD2	TRBJ2-5	TRBV7-8	few	TGTGCCAGCAGCTTCCCCCGACTAGCGGGAGCTGGGGAGACCCAGTACTTC	CASSFPRLAGAGETQYF
.	TRBJ1-2	TRBV9	few	TGTGCCAGCAGCCCCACCGGGACAAGTGATAGCTACACCTTC	CASSPTGTSDSYTF
TRBD1	TRBJ1-1	TRBV5-4	.	TGTGCCAGCAGCGCAGGACAGGGATTAGATGTACTAGCTTTCTTT	CASSAGQGLDVLAFF
TRBD1	TRBJ2-7	TRBV28	few	TGTGCCAGCAGTTTAAGGGGGACAGGGGGGGACGAGCAGTACTTC	CASSLRGTGGDEQYF
TRBD1	TRBJ1-3	TRBV6-6	few	TGTGCCAGTGGGGTCAGACAGGGGATGAGCAACACCATATATTTT	CASGVRQGMSNTIYF
.	TRBJ1-3	TRBV7-9	.	TGTGCCAGCAGCTTGAGTAAGGGGAAGTCTGGAAACACCATATATTTT	CASSLSKGKSGNTIYF
.	TRBJ2-1	TRBV7-2	.	TGTGCCAGCGGGGGGACAGTCTACAATGAGCAGTTCTTC	CASGGTVYNEQFF
TRBD1	TRBJ2-2	TRBV29-1	.	TGCAGCGTTGAACGGACAGGGGCCGGGGAGCTGTTTTTT	CSVERTGAGELFF
TRBD2	TRBJ2-7	TRBV5-6	few	TGTGCCAGCAGCCGGGGGACTAGCGGGAGCGAGCAGTACTTC	CASSRGTSGSEQYF
.	TRBJ2-5	TRBV7-3	few	TGTGCCAGCAGCTTAAGGCTCAGGGAGACCCAGTACTTC	CASSLRLRETQYF
.	TRBJ2-7	TRBV6-1	.	TGTGCCAGCAGTCCCAGGACCTACGAGCAGTACTTC	CASSPRTYEQYF
.	TRBJ2-1	TRBV7-2	few	TGTGCCGGATCAGATTTTGCGGGGAATGAGCAGTTCTTC	CAGSDFAGNEQFF
.	TRBJ1-2	TRBV15	.	TGTGCCACCAGCAGAGATCGAGAGTATGGCTACACCTTC	CATSRDREYGYTF
TRBD2	TRBJ2-4	TRBV18	.	TGTGCCAGCTCACCACCGGGGGGGGACATTCAGTACTTC	CASSPPGGDIQYF
TRBD1	TRBJ1-5	TRBV30	.	TGTGCCTGGAGTGGACAGGGGGCCTATCAGCCCCAGCATTTT	CAWSGQGAYQPQHF
.	TRBJ2-7	TRBV28	few	TGTGCCAGCAGTTCCTTCTACGAGCAGTACTTC	CASSSFYEQYF
TRBD1	TRBJ2-2	TRBV15	.	TGTGCCACAGCCGCCGGGACAGCCCCATCGGGGGAGCTGTTTTTT	CATAAGTAPSGELFF
.	TRBJ1-2	TRBV18	few	TGTGCCAGCTCACCATTGATCACAGGGTATGGCTACACCTTC	CASSPLITGYGYTF
TRBD1	TRBJ1-1	TRBV2	.	TGTGCCAGCAGGGGGACAGGGAGGACTGAAGCTTTCTTT	CASRGTGRTEAFF
TRBD2	TRBJ2-1	TRBV11-2	.	TGTGCCAGCAGCCTGGGACTAGCGGGAACCGCCTACAATGAGCAGTTCTTC	CASSLGLAGTAYNEQFF
.	TRBJ2-7	TRBV5-4	few	TGTGCCAGCAACCGACAAGAGACCGCGTTCTACGAGCAGTACTTC	CASNRQETAFYEQYF
TRBD1	TRBJ2-1	TRBV19	.	TGTGCCAGTAGTCAATTTCGAGGGGGCGGCGAGCAGTTCTTC	CASSQFRGGGEQFF
.	TRBJ2-5	TRBV5-4	.	TGTGCCAGCAGCTTAGGCAGGGGACGCCAAGAGACCCAGTACTTC	CASSLGRGRQETQYF
.	TRBJ2-7	TRBV9	.	TGTGCCAGCAGCGCTCACAGGATCGCCGTCGAGCAGTACTTC	CASSAHRIAVEQYF
TRBD1	TRBJ1-2	TRBV9	few	TGTGCCAGCAGCCCCACGGGACAGGGACACTATGGCTACACCTTC	CASSPTGQGHYGYTF
.	TRBJ1-1	TRBV19	.	TGTGCCAGTAGTGTCCAGGGTAACACTGAAGCTTTCTTT	CASSVQGNTEAFF
TRBD1	TRBJ1-3	TRBV28	.	TGTGCCAGCAGTCTAGACAGGGTAGATTCTGGAAACACCATATATTTT	CASSLDRVDSGNTIYF
.	TRBJ2-3	TRBV7-2	.	TGTGCCAGCAGCAAGGACCGACAGTTCACAGATACGCAGTATTTT	CASSKDRQFTDTQYF
TRBD1	TRBJ2-5	TRBV30	.	TGTGCCTGGGGACAGGGAAGAGAGACCCAGTACTTC	CAWGQGRETQYF
.	TRBJ2-3	TRBV13	.	TGTGCCAGCAGCTTAAGCCCTGAGGCAGATACGCAGTATTTT	CASSLSPEADTQYF
TRBD1	TRBJ2-4	TRBV6-1	few	TGTGCCAGCAGTGGGATCTTGGGACAGGGAGGAAAAAACATTCAGTACTTC	CASSGILGQGGKNIQYF
TRBD2	TRBJ2-1	TRBV6-5	.	TGTGCCAGCAGTGCCCGGGACTATCAGCAGTTCTTC	CASSARDYQQFF
TRBD2	TRBJ2-1	TRBV5-1	.	TGCGCCAGCAGCTTGACGGGACTAGCGGGAGGGCCTCGTTACAATGAGCAGTTCTTC	CASSLTGLAGGPRYNEQFF
.	TRBJ2-1	TRBV2	.	TGTGCCAGCAGGACGGACAGAAACAATGAGCAGTTCTTC	CASRTDRNNEQFF
.	TRBJ1-2	TRBV18	.	TGTGCCAGCTCACCAACGGGCGCTTTGGCGGGCCGTTCTTACACCTTC	CASSPTGALAGRSYTF